This T cell receptor (beta chain) derives from a study of cytomegalovirus exposure and HLA in healthy donors. Study in general: The same platform used for the roughly 600 first-cohort repertoires was also used for the 100 to 150 validation repertoires, as a later analysis reported.

V shed 6 bases, J shed 4 bases, and the junction held 7 bases outside the gene matches. The CDR3 runs to 15 residues. CDR1 LNHDA and CDR2 SQIVND come from the germline V gene (reference sequence). This table comes from immunoSEQ multiplex PCR, and its TCRdb copy is limited to in-frame clones, with some not included. The sample contains some 150,000 clones, about 89% of which appear only once. Details on this clone: The antigen is undetermined.

The study, taken as a whole, reports: According to the study, around 150 TCR beta chains were cytomegalovirus-associated. The tendency of first-cohort TCR clusters to co-occur in the 90 to 150 validation repertoires emerged from a later analysis. Many donors shared some public TCRs, even though most TCR sequences were rare.

The receptor comes from a woman aged 18-29 years in good health and CMV-seropositive. The rearrangement joins TRBV19 to TRBJ2-7, with 12 bases matching TRBD2. Sample: PBMCs. DNA for the CDR3: TGTGCCAGTAGCCTGACTAGCGGGAGCGGATACGAGCAGTACTTC. It yields the protein CASSLTSGSGYEQYF.